One and the same sample provided the 9 T cell receptor beta chains below, sequenced in a study of blood T cell repertoires in COVID-19. Here immunoSEQ multiplex PCR was the method, and the copy in TCRdb shows in-frame clones only, minus some. The profile shows some 150,000 clones, 80% to 85% of them singletons. The sequencing input was peripheral blood. The receptors originated from an elderly woman with acute or convalescent COVID-19.

Here the CDR3 reads CASSLDRRPEQYF. As DNA, the CDR3 is TGTGCCAGCAGCTTAGATAGGAGGCCCGAGCAGTACTTC. The chain employs TRBV7-9 and TRBJ2-7, with a tentative D call TRBD2 (5 bases). V dropped 1 base and J dropped 6 bases, with 10 bases sitting between them. This CDR3 has 13 amino acids. Germline CDR1 and CDR2: SEHNR and FQNEAQ (reference sequence).

This clone was seen a few times. The chain links TRBV18 to TRBJ1-5; D unclear. V gave up 2 bases and J gave up 3 bases, with 11 bases separating them. This CDR3 region has 15 residues. In germline, CDR1 is KGHSH, CDR2 LQKENI. CDR3 region: CASSPSGIDNQPQHF. The CDR3 bases are TGTGCCAGCTCACCATCGGGGATTGACAATCAGCCCCAGCATTTT.

This clone was detected only once. The chain has TRBV28 and TRBJ2-1, with 7 bases fitting TRBD2. The CDR3 covers 17 residues. Unmatched junction bases numbered 11, after V lost 2 bases and J lost 4 bases. The germline V gene encodes CDR1 MDHEN and CDR2 SYDVKM. The CDR3, as DNA: TGTGCCAGCAGTTTAAATTTTGCGCTAGCGGAATACAATGAGCAGTTCTTC. This encodes CASSLNFALAEYNEQFF.

The V gene is TRBV19, the J gene TRBJ1-5; D is perhaps TRBD1 (6 bases). CDR1 LNHDA and CDR2 SQIVND come from the germline V gene (reference sequence). The CDR3 contains 15 residues. The V gene lost 6 bases and the J gene lost 2 bases, with 14 bases spanning the gap. As DNA, the CDR3 is TGTGCCAGTAGAACAACAGGGTTTGGCAATCAGCCCCAGCATTTT. As protein: CASRTTGFGNQPQHF.

This sequence joins TRBV30 and TRBJ2-7; D is perhaps TRBD2 (5 bases). The V and J ends lost 1 base and 9 bases respectively, with 10 bases between them. The CDR3 has 11 amino acids. From germline, CDR1 is GTSNPN and CDR2 SVGIG (reference sequence). The CDR3 DNA is TGTGCCTGGAGTGGAGGGTTTTGGCAGTACTTC. It specifies CAWSGGFWQYF.

This sequence joins TRBV19 and TRBJ2-7; D remains ambiguous. The CDR3 contains 12 residues. Germline V gene sequence: CDR1 LNHDA, CDR2 SQIVND (reference sequence). The ends were cut back, 6 bases at V and 5 bases at J, with 11 bases in the middle. The CDR3: CASSRREDEQYF. The CDR3 bases are TGTGCCAGTAGCCGACGCGAGGACGAGCAGTACTTC.

The sample holds a few counts of this clone. The chain combines TRBV9 with TRBJ2-1; D remains ambiguous. Trimming cost V 0 bases and J 0 bases, with 10 bases left between them. The CDR3 covers 16 residues. Germline V lookup: CDR1 SGDLS, CDR2 YYNGEE. DNA for the CDR3: TGTGCCAGCAGCGTAGGCTCCTTGAGCTCCTACAATGAGCAGTTCTTC. Translation gives CASSVGSLSSYNEQFF.

The sample holds a few counts of this clone. The chain carries TRBV7-2 and TRBJ2-6, with D possibly TRBD2 on 5 matching bases. The CDR3 runs to 18 residues. Germline V gene sequence: CDR1 SGHTA, CDR2 FQGNSA. The germline V and J ends were trimmed by 1 base and 2 bases, with 15 bases remaining between them. CDR3 sequence (DNA): TGTGCCAGCAGCTTAGGGGCAGCGGCTTCCCCTGGGGCCAACGTCCTGACTTTC. This sequence encodes CASSLGAAASPGANVLTF.

The rearrangement joins TRBV28 to TRBJ1-3; D unresolved. Germline CDR1 and CDR2: MDHEN and SYDVKM. V lost 10 bases and J lost 2, with 15 bases in between. The CDR3 is 14 amino acids. The CDR3 sequence: CATQKRGTGNTIYF. CDR3 coding DNA: TGTGCCACGCAAAAGCGAGGGACTGGAAACACCATATATTTT.